The source of this T cell receptor beta chain is a study of cytomegalovirus exposure and HLA in healthy donors. Study-wide context: About 82 million unique TCRs from HLA-typed donors were held in an early release of data.

General study points: TCR beta sequences reportedly predicted the HLA-A and HLA-B alleles of most subjects accurately. It was only CMV serostatus that was available as immune exposure information. Follow-up analysis later connected one missense variant in DCLRE1C with trimming of TCR beta V- and J-genes.

Comment on this clone: Its antigen is currently unknown.

The CDR3 runs 15 residues. Germline CDR1 and CDR2: MDHEN and SYDVKM. The V end lost 3 bases, the J end lost 8 bases, and 19 bases lay between the germline ends. Amplification used 60 Vbeta primers and 13 Jbeta primers. Method: immunoSEQ multiplex PCR; TCRdb's copy keeps in-frame clones and lacks some. This sample has about 160,000 clones, with 65% to 85% found just once. This rearrangement joins TRBV28 to TRBJ1-1, with D possibly matching TRBD1 (6 bases). The receptor's source is a male donor in good health and CMV-seropositive. The sequenced sample was PBMCs. The CDR3 DNA sequence: TGTGCCAGCAGTTTCAGTACGGGGGGCGTTGGCGAAGCTTTCTTT. Its protein product is CASSFSTGGVGEAFF.